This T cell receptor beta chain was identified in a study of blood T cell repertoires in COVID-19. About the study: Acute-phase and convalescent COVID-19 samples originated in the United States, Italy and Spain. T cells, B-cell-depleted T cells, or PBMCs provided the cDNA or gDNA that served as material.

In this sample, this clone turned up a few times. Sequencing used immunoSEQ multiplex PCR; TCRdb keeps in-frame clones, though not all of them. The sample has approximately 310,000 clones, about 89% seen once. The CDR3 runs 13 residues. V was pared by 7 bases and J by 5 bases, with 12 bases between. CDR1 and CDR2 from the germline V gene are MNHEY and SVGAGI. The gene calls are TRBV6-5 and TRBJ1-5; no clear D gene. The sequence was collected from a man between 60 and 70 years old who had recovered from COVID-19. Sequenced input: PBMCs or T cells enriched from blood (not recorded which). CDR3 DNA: TGTGCCAGCACCCGAGTCCCGGATCAGCCCCAGCATTTT. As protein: CASTRVPDQPQHF.